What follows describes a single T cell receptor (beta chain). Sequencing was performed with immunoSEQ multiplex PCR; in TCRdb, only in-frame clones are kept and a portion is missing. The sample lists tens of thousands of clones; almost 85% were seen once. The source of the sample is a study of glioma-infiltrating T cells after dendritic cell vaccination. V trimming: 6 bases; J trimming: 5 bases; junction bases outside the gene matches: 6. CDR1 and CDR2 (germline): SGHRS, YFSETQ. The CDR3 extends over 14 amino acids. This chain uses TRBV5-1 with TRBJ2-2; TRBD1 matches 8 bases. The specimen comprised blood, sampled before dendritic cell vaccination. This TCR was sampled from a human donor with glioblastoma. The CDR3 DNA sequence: TGCGCCAGCACCGTAAACAGGGGGACCGGGGAGCTGTTTTTT. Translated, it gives CASTVNRGTGELFF.